This is a list of T cell receptor beta chains from one sample in a study of blood T cell repertoires in COVID-19. The data were produced by immunoSEQ multiplex PCR, yet TCRdb's version contains in-frame clones alone and is incomplete. The repertoire holds about 160,000 clones, with around nine tenths as singletons. Sequenced sample: PBMCs or T cells enriched from blood (not recorded which). The source is a woman aged 45-60 years who had recovered from COVID-19. Each CDR3 is given with its conserved first and last residue. A D gene is named only where the DNA matches it firmly. The size of a clone is reported for some rows only, either as once, few or many, or as a class for expanded clones.

V	length	D	size	J	CDR3	DNA
TRBV7-9	15	NA	NA	TRBJ1-6	CASSYGLSQSSPLHF	TGTGCCAGCAGCTATGGACTGTCGCAAAGTTCACCCCTCCACTTT
TRBV12-3/TRBV12-4	13	NA	NA	TRBJ1-2	CASSLSGRYGYTF	TGTGCCAGCAGTTTATCTGGGCGCTATGGCTACACCTTC
TRBV19	14	NA	NA	TRBJ1-2	CASSIPGNNYGYTF	TGTGCCAGTAGTATCCCAGGCAATAACTATGGCTACACCTTC
TRBV7-6	16	TRBD2	NA	TRBJ2-5	CASSPSLAGAAGTQYF	TGTGCCAGCAGCCCTTCCCTAGCGGGGGCGGCAGGGACCCAGTACTTC
TRBV9	16	NA	NA	TRBJ1-6	CASSVAGSSYNSPLHF	TGTGCCAGCAGCGTAGCTGGGAGCTCCTATAATTCACCCCTCCACTTT
TRBV12-3/TRBV12-4	12	NA	NA	TRBJ1-1	CASSFRGREAFF	TGTGCCAGCAGTTTTCGGGGGCGGGAGGCTTTCTTT
TRBV7-8	15	TRBD1	NA	TRBJ1-2	CASRLRQGRDYGYTF	TGTGCCAGCAGGTTGAGACAGGGAAGGGACTATGGCTACACCTTC
TRBV29-1	12	NA	once	TRBJ2-1	CSVQRQNNEQFF	TGCAGCGTACAACGACAGAACAATGAGCAGTTCTTC
TRBV19	13	NA	NA	TRBJ2-7	CASSLPPSYEQYF	TGTGCCAGTAGTCTCCCTCCGTCCTACGAGCAGTACTTC
TRBV27	14	NA	NA	TRBJ1-5	CASKSLGGNQPQHF	TGTGCCAGCAAATCACTAGGGGGAAATCAGCCCCAGCATTTT
TRBV6-2/TRBV6-3	14	NA	NA	TRBJ1-6	CASSYERKLSALHF	TGTGCCAGCAGTTACGAGAGGAAGCTATCGGCCCTCCACTTT
TRBV6-5	15	TRBD1	NA	TRBJ1-3	CASSTTGSARNTIYF	TGTGCCAGCAGTACGACAGGGAGTGCGCGAAACACCATATATTTT
TRBV20-1	11	NA	NA	TRBJ2-7	CSAIRVDEQYF	TGCAGTGCCATCAGGGTGGACGAGCAGTACTTC
TRBV5-1	14	NA	NA	TRBJ1-2	CASRPTGGGYGYTF	TGCGCCAGCAGACCCACCGGGGGTGGCTATGGCTACACCTTC
TRBV6-2/TRBV6-3	16	TRBD2	NA	TRBJ2-5	CASSPGRWRGEETQYF	TGTGCCAGCAGCCCCGGCCGATGGCGGGGGGAAGAGACCCAGTACTTC
TRBV7-2	14	NA	NA	TRBJ1-4	CASSPASTGEKLFF	TGTGCCAGCAGCCCAGCCTCAACGGGTGAAAAACTGTTTTTT
TRBV7-9	14	TRBD1	NA	TRBJ1-2	CASSLYGTGHGYTF	TGTGCCAGCAGCTTATACGGGACAGGGCATGGCTACACCTTC
TRBV7-9	14	TRBD1	once	TRBJ2-7	CASSIGQGSYEQYF	TGTGCCAGCAGCATAGGACAGGGGAGCTACGAGCAGTACTTC
TRBV7-2	12	NA	NA	TRBJ2-7	CASSSTWTKQYF	TGTGCCAGCAGCTCCACATGGACAAAGCAGTACTTC
TRBV19	14	NA	NA	TRBJ1-2	CASILRGGASGYTF	TGTGCCAGTATCCTAAGAGGGGGGGCGAGTGGCTACACCTTC